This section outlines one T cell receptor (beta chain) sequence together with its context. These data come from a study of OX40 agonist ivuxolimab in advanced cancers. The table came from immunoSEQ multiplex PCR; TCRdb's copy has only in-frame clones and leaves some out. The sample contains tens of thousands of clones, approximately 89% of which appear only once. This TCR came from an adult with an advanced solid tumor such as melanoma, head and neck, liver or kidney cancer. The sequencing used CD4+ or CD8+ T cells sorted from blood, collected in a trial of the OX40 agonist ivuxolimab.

CDR3 loop: CASSQDRSDGAFQYF. The CDR3 bases are TGCGCCAGCAGCCAAGATCGCTCGGACGGGGCGTTTCAGTACTTC. The V gene is TRBV4-3, the J gene TRBJ2-4; D may be TRBD1 or TRBD2 (5 bases each). Trimming left V 0 bases short and J 11 bases short, with 17 bases between. The germline V gene has CDR1 LGHNA and CDR2 YSLEER. This CDR3 spans 15 amino acids.